This T cell receptor beta chain was sequenced in a study of cytotoxic CD8 clonotypes in ibrutinib-treated CLL. Study in general: Median treatment time before response sampling was about 12 months, range 6 to 36.

Overall study results and limits: Contraction or stability on treatment was seen for public clonotypes, which were uncommon. Sampling of sustained-remission and progressing patients occurred at differing times. Having risen at ibrutinib response, clonality had fallen back toward baseline by progression.

Comment on this clone: Antigen unknown.

Sequencing used immunoSEQ multiplex PCR; TCRdb keeps in-frame clones, though not all of them. The repertoire includes some 200,000 clones, 55% to 85% of them detected once, and roughly 13% sits in the top ten. There are 12 residues in the CDR3. Trimming removed 6 bases from V and 5 bases from J; junction bases left unmatched: 1. Germline CDR1 MGHDK, CDR2 SYGVNS. The receptor was derived from a human donor with chronic lymphocytic leukemia. The rearrangement links TRBV25-1 to TRBJ2-5; 9 bases map to TRBD1. The sequenced sample was PBMCs, obtained after 24 months of ibrutinib treatment. Here the CDR3 DNA reads TGTGCCAGCAGAGACAGGGGGGAGACCCAGTACTTC. Its protein is CASRDRGETQYF.